The 13 T cell receptor beta chains presented below share a single source sample, sequenced in a study of blood T cells in healthy people across ages. The authors ran a second PCR of roughly 6 to 11 cycles using a sample-barcoded 5' primer and a J-beta primer mix. One entry per CDR3 protein, called by TCRdb with MiXCR from the 5' RACE reads. Seen here are 1.5 million or so distinct CDR3 sequences, about 42% observed once, and the top ten hold just over 4%. The sequencing input was blood. These receptors were obtained from a woman between 18 and 30 years old in good health.

The chain links TRBV7-2 to TRBJ2-5, with 7 bases lining up with TRBD1. Trimming removed 1 base from V and 5 bases from J; junction bases left unmatched: 7. In germline, CDR1 is SGHTA, CDR2 FQGNSA. The CDR3 length is 15 residues. CDR3 sequence (DNA): TGTGCCAGCAGCTTAGTAGGGGGCCGACAGGAGACCCAGTACTTC. Residues: CASSLVGGRQETQYF.

This clonotype was recorded a few times. The chain recombines TRBV29-1 with TRBJ1-1; no clear D gene. From germline, CDR1 is SQVTM and CDR2 ANQGSEA. Between the trimmed V and J ends, which lost 4 bases and 7 bases, there was a span of 4 bases. The CDR3 runs 9 residues. CDR3 region: CSVVGEAFF. The CDR3 DNA reads TGCAGCGTTGTGGGTGAAGCTTTCTTT.

This clonotype was detected many times. The chain carries TRBV7-2 and TRBJ1-2; D call uncertain. Germline V lookup: CDR1 SGHTA, CDR2 FQGNSA. V lost 4 bases to trimming and J lost 0 bases, with 6 bases between them. This CDR3 has 13 amino acids. The CDR3 loop is CASSSQANYGYTF. Here the CDR3 DNA reads TGTGCCAGCAGCTCCCAAGCTAACTATGGCTACACCTTC.

This clonotype was counted a few times. The V call is TRBV10-3, the J call TRBJ1-2; possibly TRBD1 for D (5 bases). This CDR3 is 14 amino acids long. Trimming pared 1 base from V and 5 bases from J, leaving 11 bases between. Germline CDR1 and CDR2: ENHRY and SYGVKD. CDR3 nucleotides: TGTGCCATCAGTGAGTACGGGGGATTATATGGCTACACCTTC. This codes for CAISEYGGLYGYTF.

This chain joins TRBV7-9 and TRBJ2-7, with 7 bases fitting TRBD1. The V segment lost 3 bases and the J segment 2 bases; nucleotides outside the gene matches: 10. CDR3 length: 16 amino acids. CDR1 and CDR2 (germline): SEHNR, FQNEAQ (reference sequence). CDR3 DNA: TGTGCCAGCAGCTTGGGGACAGTCTCTATGACCTACGAGCAGTACTTC. This codes for CASSLGTVSMTYEQYF.

This clonotype was detected a few times. CDR3 nucleotide sequence: TGTGCCAGCAGCCCCCGGACTAGCGTGTATACGCAGTATTTT. Its translation: CASSPRTSVYTQYF. The rearrangement joins TRBV7-2 to TRBJ2-3, with 9 bases aligning to TRBD2. Looked up from germline, CDR1 is SGHTA and CDR2 is FQGNSA. This CDR3 spans 14 amino acids. Trimming took 5 bases from V and 7 from J; bases not matched to a gene: 7.

The rearrangement uses TRBV7-2 and TRBJ2-1; 7 positions match TRBD2. This CDR3 spans 14 amino acids. Germline V gene sequence: CDR1 SGHTA, CDR2 FQGNSA. Trimming cost V 5 bases and J 4 bases; bases outside gene matches: 5. In DNA, the CDR3 is TGTGCCAGCAGCCGGAGCGGGATTTACAATGAGCAGTTCTTC. It translates to CASSRSGIYNEQFF.

This clonotype was seen only a few times. The chain uses TRBV29-1 and TRBJ1-1; unclear D gene. Germline V gene data show CDR1 as SQVTM and CDR2 as ANQGSEA. There are 11 residues in the CDR3. The V gene lost 4 bases and the J gene lost 6 bases, with 9 bases spanning the gap. The CDR3 region has the DNA TGCAGCGTTGTTTATGTCGCTGAAGCTTTCTTT. Translated: CSVVYVAEAFF.

This chain joins TRBV28 and TRBJ1-2; tentative D call: TRBD1 (5 bases). CDR1 is MDHEN, CDR2 SYDVKM, per germline. The V end was cut by 6 bases, the J end by 0 bases, with 17 bases between. The CDR3 has 16 amino acids. As DNA, the CDR3 is TGTGCCAGCAGGGGGGGAGCCGCAACAGCTAACTATGGCTACACCTTC. It codes for CASRGGAATANYGYTF.

The chain carries TRBV12-3 or TRBV12-4 and TRBJ1-5; D might be TRBD1 (6 bases). This CDR3 is 15 amino acids long. The ends were cut back, 4 bases at V and 9 bases at J, with 19 bases in the middle. DNA of the CDR3: TGTGCCAGCAGTTCAGGCGCAGGGGCGGTAGGGCCCCAGCATTTT. Residues: CASSSGAGAVGPQHF.

The table lists this clonotype with a few counts. The chain couples TRBV29-1 to TRBJ1-1; D possibly corresponds to TRBD1 (6 bases). Trimming took 7 bases from V and 5 from J, leaving 20 bases between them. The CDR3 loop spans 14 amino acids. Germline V CDR1 and CDR2: SQVTM, ANQGSEA. CDR3 DNA sequence: TGCAGCGCTATTGACAGGAGTGTGAGGACTGAAGCTTTCTTT. It is translated as CSAIDRSVRTEAFF.

This clonotype was picked up a small number of times. This sequence joins TRBV12-3 or TRBV12-4 and TRBJ1-6, with TRBD1 matching 7 bases. This CDR3 region has 16 residues. Trimming cost V 7 bases and J 0 bases; bases outside gene matches: 6. CDR3 nucleotides: TGTGCCAGCAAACCGGGACAGAACTCCTATAATTCACCCCTCCACTTT. Translated: CASKPGQNSYNSPLHF.

V usage is TRBV29-1 and J usage is TRBJ2-7, with no clear D. Germline-derived CDR1 and CDR2 are SQVTM and ANQGSEA. The CDR3 covers 11 residues. Trimming shortened V by 6 bases and J by 6 bases, and 12 bases separated the two germline ends. CDR3 protein: CSVAGVAEQYF. For the CDR3, the DNA is TGCAGCGTCGCCGGTGTAGCCGAGCAGTACTTC.